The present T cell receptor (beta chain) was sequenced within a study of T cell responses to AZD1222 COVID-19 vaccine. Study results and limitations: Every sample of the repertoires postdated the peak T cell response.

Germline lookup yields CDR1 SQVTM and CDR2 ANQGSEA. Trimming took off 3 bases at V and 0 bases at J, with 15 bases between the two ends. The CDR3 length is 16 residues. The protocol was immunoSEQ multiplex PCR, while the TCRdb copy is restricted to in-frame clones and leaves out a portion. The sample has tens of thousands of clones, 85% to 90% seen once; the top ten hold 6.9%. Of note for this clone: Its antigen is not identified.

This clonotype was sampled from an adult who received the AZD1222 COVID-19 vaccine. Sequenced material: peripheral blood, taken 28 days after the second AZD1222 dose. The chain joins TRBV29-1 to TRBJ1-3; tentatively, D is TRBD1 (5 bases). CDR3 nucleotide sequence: TGCAGCGTTGAGACGGGACGGCCGAGCTCTGGAAACACCATATATTTT. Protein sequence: CSVETGRPSSGNTIYF.